This T cell receptor (beta chain) was documented in a study of cytomegalovirus exposure and HLA in healthy donors. Concerning this clone: The antigen is unknown.

The data were produced by immunoSEQ multiplex PCR, yet TCRdb's version contains in-frame clones alone and is incomplete. The sample has fewer than 150,000 clones; just under 85% are singletons. The germline V gene encodes CDR1 SGDLS and CDR2 YYNGEE. The CDR3 runs 12 residues. Trimming cost V 1 base and J 7 bases, with 5 bases left between them. Study-wide results and limits: One later analysis, an examination of the roughly 130 validation repertoires, found that first-cohort TCR clusters tended to co-occur in them. While the bulk of TCR sequences proved rare, some public TCRs turned up in many donors. Testing in vitro showed a few CMV-associated chains specific for CMV antigens.

The source material was PBMCs. This sequence joins TRBV9 and TRBJ2-2; no clear D. The clonotype originates from a man aged 30 to 39 in good health and CMV-seropositive. The CDR3 DNA is TGTGCCAGCAGCGTATCCGTCGGGGAGCTGTTTTTT. Translation: CASSVSVGELFF.